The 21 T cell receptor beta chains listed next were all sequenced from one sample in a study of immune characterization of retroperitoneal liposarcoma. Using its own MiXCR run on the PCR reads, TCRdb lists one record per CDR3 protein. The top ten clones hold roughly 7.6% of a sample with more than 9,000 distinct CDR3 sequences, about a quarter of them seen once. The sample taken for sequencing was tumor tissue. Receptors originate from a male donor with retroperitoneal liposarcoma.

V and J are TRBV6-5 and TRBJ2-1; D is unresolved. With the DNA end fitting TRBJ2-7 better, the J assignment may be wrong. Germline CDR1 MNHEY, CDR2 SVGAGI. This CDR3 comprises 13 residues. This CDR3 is CASSYAAFYEQYF. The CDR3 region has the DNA TGTGCCAGCAGTTACGCCGCCTTCTACGAGCAGTACTTC.

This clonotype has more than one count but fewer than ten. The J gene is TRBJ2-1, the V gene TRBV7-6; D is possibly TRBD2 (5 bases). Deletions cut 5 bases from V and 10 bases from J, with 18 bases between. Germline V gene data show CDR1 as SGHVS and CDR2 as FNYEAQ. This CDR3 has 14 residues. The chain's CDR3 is CASSVGGRRNEQFF. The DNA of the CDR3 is TGTGCCAGCAGCGTTGGAGGCCGTCGCAACGAGCAGTTCTTC.

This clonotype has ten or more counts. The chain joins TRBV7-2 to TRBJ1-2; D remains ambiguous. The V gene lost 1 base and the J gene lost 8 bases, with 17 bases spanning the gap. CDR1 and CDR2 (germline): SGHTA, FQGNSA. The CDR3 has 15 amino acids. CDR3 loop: CASSLETEGLRGYTF. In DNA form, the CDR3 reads TGTGCCAGCAGCTTAGAGACGGAAGGGCTTCGCGGCTACACCTTC.

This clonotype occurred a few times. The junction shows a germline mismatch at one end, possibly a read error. The chain's CDR3 is CASSYQFAGWGPPKTGELFF. CDR3 DNA sequence: TGTGCCAGCAGTTACCAATTTGCCGGATGGGGACCACCGAAGACCGGGGAGCTGTTTTTT. This chain joins TRBV6-6 and TRBJ2-2; D is possibly TRBD1 or TRBD2 (5 bases each). CDR1 and CDR2 (germline): MNHNY, SVGAGI (reference sequence). This CDR3 is 20 amino acids long.

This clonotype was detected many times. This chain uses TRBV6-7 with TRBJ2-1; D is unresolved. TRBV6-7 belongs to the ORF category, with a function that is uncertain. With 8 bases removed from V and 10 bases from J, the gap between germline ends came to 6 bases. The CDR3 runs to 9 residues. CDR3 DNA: TGTGCCAGCCATCCCGAGCAGTTCTTC. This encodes CASHPEQFF.

For the CDR3, the DNA is TGTGCCAGCAGTTTAGAGGGGGGCGGCGAGCAGTACTTC. Translated: CASSLEGGGEQYF. The rearrangement links TRBV12-3 or TRBV12-4 to TRBJ2-4; the D gene could be TRBD1 or TRBD2 (6 bases each). The J call may be faulty, since TRBJ2-7 better matches the DNA end. This CDR3 spans 13 amino acids.

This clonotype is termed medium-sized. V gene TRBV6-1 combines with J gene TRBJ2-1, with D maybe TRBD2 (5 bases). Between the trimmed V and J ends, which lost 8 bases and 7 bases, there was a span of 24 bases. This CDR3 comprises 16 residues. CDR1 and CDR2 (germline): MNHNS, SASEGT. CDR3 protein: CASVGSGVRMKNEQFF. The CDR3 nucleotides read TGTGCCAGCGTGGGGAGTGGGGTCAGGATGAAAAATGAGCAGTTCTTC.

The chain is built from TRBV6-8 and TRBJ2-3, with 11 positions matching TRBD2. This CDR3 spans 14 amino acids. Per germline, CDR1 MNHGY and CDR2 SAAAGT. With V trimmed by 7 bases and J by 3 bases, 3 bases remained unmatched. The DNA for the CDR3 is TGTGCCAGCATTCTAGCGGGAGGAACAGATACGCAGTATTTT. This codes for CASILAGGTDTQYF.

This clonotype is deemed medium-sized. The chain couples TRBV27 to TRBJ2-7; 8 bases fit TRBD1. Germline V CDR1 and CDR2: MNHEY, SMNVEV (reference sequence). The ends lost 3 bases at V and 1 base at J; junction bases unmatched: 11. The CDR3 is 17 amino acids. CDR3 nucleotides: TGTGCCAGCAGTTTTCAGGCAGGGACAGGAATTTCCTACGAGCAGTACTTC. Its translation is CASSFQAGTGISYEQYF.

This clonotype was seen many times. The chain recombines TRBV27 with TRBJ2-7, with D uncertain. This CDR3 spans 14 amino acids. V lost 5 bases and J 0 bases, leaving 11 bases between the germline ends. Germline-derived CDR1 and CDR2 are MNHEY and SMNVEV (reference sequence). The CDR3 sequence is CASSLTSNSYEQYF. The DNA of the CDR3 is TGTGCCAGCAGTCTGACCTCTAACTCCTACGAGCAGTACTTC.

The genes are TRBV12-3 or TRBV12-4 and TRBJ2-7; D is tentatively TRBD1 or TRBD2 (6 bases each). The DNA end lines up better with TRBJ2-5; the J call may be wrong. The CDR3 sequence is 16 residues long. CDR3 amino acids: CASTAKRGGGQETQYF. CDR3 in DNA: TGTGCCAGTACTGCGAAAAGAGGAGGGGGCCAAGAGACCCAGTACTTC.

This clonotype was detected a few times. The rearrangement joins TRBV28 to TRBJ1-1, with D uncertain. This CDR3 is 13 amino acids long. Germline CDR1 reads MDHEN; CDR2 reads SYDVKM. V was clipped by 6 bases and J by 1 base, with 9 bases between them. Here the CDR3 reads CASRIGANTEAFF. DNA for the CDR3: TGTGCCAGCAGAATCGGAGCGAACACTGAAGCTTTCTTT.

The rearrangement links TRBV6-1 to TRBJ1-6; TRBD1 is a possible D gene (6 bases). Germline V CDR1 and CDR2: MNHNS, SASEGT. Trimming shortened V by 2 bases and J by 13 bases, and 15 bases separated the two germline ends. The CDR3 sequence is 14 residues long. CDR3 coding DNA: TGTGCCAGCAGTGAATACGGGGGCCGCTTTCCCCTCCACTTT. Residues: CASSEYGGRFPLHF.

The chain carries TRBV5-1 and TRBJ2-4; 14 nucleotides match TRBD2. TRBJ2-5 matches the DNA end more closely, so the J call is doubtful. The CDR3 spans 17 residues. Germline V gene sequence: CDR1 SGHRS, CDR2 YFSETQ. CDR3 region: CASSLGLAGGGEETQYF. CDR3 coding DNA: TGCGCCAGCAGCCTAGGACTAGCGGGAGGAGGGGAAGAGACCCAGTACTTC.

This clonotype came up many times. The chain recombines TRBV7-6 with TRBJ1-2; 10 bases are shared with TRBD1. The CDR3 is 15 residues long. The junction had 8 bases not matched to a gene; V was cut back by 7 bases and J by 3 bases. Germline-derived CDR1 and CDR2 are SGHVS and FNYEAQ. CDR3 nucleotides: TGTGCCAGCAAACTCGGGACAGGGGAAGACTATGGCTACACCTTC. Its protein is CASKLGTGEDYGYTF.

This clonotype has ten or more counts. DNA of the CDR3: TGTGCCTCCCATCGACAGGGGGGTACTGAAGCTTTCTTT. Residues: CASHRQGGTEAFF. V and J are TRBV7-2 and TRBJ1-1, with TRBD1 matching over 9 bases. The V and J ends lost 11 bases and 5 bases, in that order; junction bases with no gene match: 9. Germline V lookup: CDR1 SGHTA, CDR2 FQGNSA. The CDR3 has 13 amino acids.

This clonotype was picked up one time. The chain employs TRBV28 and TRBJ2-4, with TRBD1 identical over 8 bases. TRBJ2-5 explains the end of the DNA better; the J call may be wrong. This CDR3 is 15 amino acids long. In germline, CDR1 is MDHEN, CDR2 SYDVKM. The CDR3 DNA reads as TGTGCCAGCAGTCTCACGCCGACAGGGGCAGAGACCCAGTACTTC. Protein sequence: CASSLTPTGAETQYF.

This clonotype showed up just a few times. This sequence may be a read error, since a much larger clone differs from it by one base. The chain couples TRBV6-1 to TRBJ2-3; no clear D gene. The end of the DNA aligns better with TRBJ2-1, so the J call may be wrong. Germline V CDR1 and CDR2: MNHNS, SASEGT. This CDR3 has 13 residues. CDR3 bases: TGTGCCAGCAGTGAGGGTCAGACCTGCGAGCAGTTCTTC. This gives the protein CASSEGQTCEQFF.

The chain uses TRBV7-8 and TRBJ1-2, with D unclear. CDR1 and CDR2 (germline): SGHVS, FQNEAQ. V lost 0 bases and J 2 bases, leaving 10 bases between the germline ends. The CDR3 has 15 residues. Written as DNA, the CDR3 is TGTGCCAGCAGCTTAGCAGGGCTACTAAACTATGGCTACACCTTC. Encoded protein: CASSLAGLLNYGYTF. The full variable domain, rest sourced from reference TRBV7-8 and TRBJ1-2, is GAGVSQSPRYKVAKRGQDVALRCDPISGHVSLFWYQQALGQGPEFLTYFQNEAQLDKSGLPSDRFFAERPEGSVSTLKIQRTQQEDSAVYLCASSLAGLLNYGYTFGSGTRLTVV.

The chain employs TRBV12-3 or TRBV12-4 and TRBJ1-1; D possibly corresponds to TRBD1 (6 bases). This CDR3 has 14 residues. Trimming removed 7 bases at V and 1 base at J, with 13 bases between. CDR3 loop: CASTETGGNTEAFF. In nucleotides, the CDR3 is TGTGCCAGCACCGAGACAGGAGGGAACACTGAAGCTTTCTTT.

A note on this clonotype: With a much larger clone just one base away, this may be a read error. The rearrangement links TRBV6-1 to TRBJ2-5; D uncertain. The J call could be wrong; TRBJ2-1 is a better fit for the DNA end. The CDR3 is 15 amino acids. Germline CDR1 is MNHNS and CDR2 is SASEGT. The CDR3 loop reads CASSPWVGYSYEQFF. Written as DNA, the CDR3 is TGTGCCAGCAGTCCCTGGGTCGGATACTCCTACGAGCAGTTCTTC.